The 12 T cell receptor beta chains below were found in one sample sequenced in a study of CD8+ T cells in alopecia areata. After isolation, RNA underwent reverse transcription to generate cDNA as the sequencing template. Generated by immunoSEQ multiplex PCR, the TCRdb table keeps only in-frame clones and is missing some. The profile shows approximately 100,000 clones, around 44% of them singletons. The sample consisted of CD4+ T cells sorted from blood. The receptors come from a human donor with alopecia areata.

The chain joins TRBV11-2 to TRBJ1-6, with D unclear. CDR1 and CDR2 (germline): SGHAT, FQNNGV. The CDR3 contains 12 residues. V was shortened by 4 bases and J by 11 bases, with 9 bases between the two germline ends. The CDR3 DNA sequence: TGTGCCAGCAGCTCAGAACATCCACCCCTCCACTTT. Amino acids: CASSSEHPPLHF.

The chain employs TRBV2 and TRBJ2-1; D remains unclear. V was shortened by 1 base and J by 2 bases, with 12 bases between the two germline ends. Germline V lookup: CDR1 SNHLY, CDR2 FYNNEI. The CDR3 sequence is 16 residues long. CDR3 in DNA: TGTGCCAGCAGTGAAGGGCTTTTCCCTCCCTACAATGAGCAGTTCTTC. Amino acid sequence: CASSEGLFPPYNEQFF.

This clone has more than one count but fewer than ten. The V and J genes are TRBV30 and TRBJ2-1; D not certain. The CDR3 consists of 16 residues. The V gene lost 4 bases and the J gene lost 5 bases, with 21 bases spanning the gap. Germline values: CDR1 GTSNPN, CDR2 SVGIG (reference sequence). The CDR3 nucleotides are TGTGCCTGGATCAAAGTGGCCGGTATCGGGCACAATGAGCAGTTCTTC. Amino acid sequence: CAWIKVAGIGHNEQFF.

The chain couples TRBV7-2 to TRBJ2-7; no clear D. CDR3 length equals 15 residues. Deletions cut 2 bases from V and 1 base from J, with 12 bases between. CDR1 and CDR2 from the germline V gene are SGHTA and FQGNSA. The CDR3 reads CASSLLARPSYEQYF. As DNA, the CDR3 is TGTGCCAGCAGCTTACTGGCGAGACCATCCTACGAGCAGTACTTC.

This clone was counted a few times. The J gene is TRBJ2-2, the V gene TRBV2; no clear D. In germline, CDR1 is SNHLY, CDR2 FYNNEI. The V end was cut by 2 bases, the J end by 4 bases, with 11 bases between. CDR3 size: 15 residues. Here the CDR3 reads CASSEQDPSTGELFF. The DNA of the CDR3 is TGTGCCAGCAGTGAACAGGACCCATCCACCGGGGAGCTGTTTTTT.

This clone was found a few times. The chain couples TRBV29-1 to TRBJ2-5; unclear D gene. This CDR3 contains 13 residues. The V gene's germline CDR1 is SQVTM and CDR2 ANQGSEA. With 4 bases removed from V and 2 bases from J, the gap between germline ends came to 11 bases. The CDR3 sequence is CSVAYTGQETQYF. Here the CDR3 DNA reads TGCAGCGTTGCCTATACGGGTCAAGAGACCCAGTACTTC.

The CDR3 protein is CASSFRLAGYNEQFF. CDR3 sequence (DNA): TGTGCCAGCAGCTTCCGACTAGCGGGGTACAATGAGCAGTTCTTC. The chain joins TRBV11-2 to TRBJ2-1; 11 bases match TRBD2. Germline V gene lookup returns CDR1 SGHAT and CDR2 FQNNGV. The junction had 2 bases not matched to a gene; V was cut back by 3 bases and J by 4 bases. The CDR3 runs 15 residues. The complete variable domain, with remaining parts taken from reference TRBV11-2 and TRBJ2-1, reads EAGVAQSPRYKIIEKRQSVAFWCNPISGHATLYWYQQILGQGPKLLIQFQNNGVVDDSQLPKDRFSAERLKGVDSTLKIQPAKLEDSAVYLCASSFRLAGYNEQFFGPGTRLTVL.

The V and J genes are TRBV7-9 and TRBJ2-3, with TRBD2 identical over 14 bases. With V trimmed by 6 bases and J by 6 bases, 5 bases remained unmatched. The length of the CDR3 is 15 residues. CDR1 SEHNR and CDR2 FQNEAQ come from the germline V gene (reference sequence). CDR3 loop: CASRWGLAGADTQYF. CDR3 DNA: TGTGCCAGCAGATGGGGACTAGCGGGAGCCGATACGCAGTATTTT.

The chain has TRBV30 and TRBJ1-3; D remains ambiguous. CDR3 length equals 11 residues. The germline gives CDR1 GTSNPN, CDR2 SVGIG (reference sequence). The V end lost 4 bases, the J end lost 0 bases, and 1 base lay between the germline ends. CDR3 residues: CAWTSGNTIYF. CDR3 bases: TGTGCCTGGACCTCTGGAAACACCATATATTTT.

V gene TRBV29-1 combines with J gene TRBJ2-7; TRBD1 agrees at 9 bases. Germline-derived CDR1 and CDR2 are SQVTM and ANQGSEA. The CDR3 runs to 13 residues. The J segment lost 4 bases and the V segment lost 7 bases, leaving 8 bases of the junction unmatched. The CDR3 sequence is CSGLGQGGYEQYF. In nucleotides, the CDR3 is TGCAGCGGACTGGGACAGGGTGGTTACGAGCAGTACTTC.

This chain connects TRBV9 to TRBJ1-1; D may be TRBD1 (5 bases). The CDR3 covers 14 residues. V lost 2 bases to trimming and J lost 3 bases, with 11 bases between them. Germline CDR1 is SGDLS and CDR2 is YYNGEE. CDR3 bases: TGTGCCAGCAGCGTTAGGGGAGGTGACACTGAAGCTTTCTTT. Its translation is CASSVRGGDTEAFF.

In its sample, this clone was seen a few times. The chain joins TRBV6-5 to TRBJ2-4; D tentatively fits TRBD1 or TRBD2 (5 bases each). Germline values: CDR1 MNHEY, CDR2 SVGAGI. Trimming stripped 8 bases from V and 7 bases from J, with 18 bases between. The CDR3 runs to 14 residues. CDR3 nucleotide sequence: TGTGCCAGCGGAGAGGACAAAAGGGAGAACATTCAGTACTTC. Amino acid sequence: CASGEDKRENIQYF.